Presented here are 24 T cell receptor beta chains from one specimen sequenced in a study of cytomegalovirus exposure and HLA in healthy donors (dated by TCRdb to between 2016 and 2019). Libraries came from the immunoSEQ multiplex PCR assay. For the multiplex PCR, a mixture combining 60 forward primers for TCR Vbeta segments and 13 reverse primers for TCR Jbeta segments was used. Drawn from immuneACCESS, this table holds only the in-frame rearrangements with V and J called that TCRdb kept. Clones are partly lost; checked studies trace under half to an unresolved V gene and leave the rest unexplained. The sample yields over 100,000 clones; around 66% were counted once. The ten largest clones capture more than 6.5% of the sample. Material: PBMCs. The receptors were gathered from a woman between 40 and 50 years old in good health and CMV-seropositive.

This chain links TRBV7-6 with TRBJ1-4; TRBD1 aligns across 8 bases. In germline, CDR1 is SGHVS, CDR2 FNYEAQ. Trimming took 4 bases from V and 8 from J; bases not matched to a gene: 9. CDR3 length: 15 amino acids. CDR3 DNA: TGTGCCAGCAGCTCCGTGGGACAGGCTAGGGAAAAACTGTTTTTT. It specifies CASSSVGQAREKLFF.

This chain connects TRBV5-1 to TRBJ2-2, with D tentatively TRBD1 (6 bases). V gave up 4 bases and J gave up 4 bases, with 20 bases separating them. Germline loops: CDR1 SGHRS, CDR2 YFSETQ. The CDR3 is 17 residues long. The CDR3 spells CASSPNPQGRGTGELFF. Here the CDR3 DNA reads TGCGCCAGCAGCCCGAACCCACAGGGAAGGGGCACCGGGGAGCTGTTTTTT.

This clone was seen a few times. This chain uses TRBV19 with TRBJ1-1, with D maybe TRBD1 (5 bases). Trimming left V 1 base short and J 5 bases short, with 17 bases between. The CDR3 is made up of 16 amino acids. CDR1 and CDR2 (germline): LNHDA, SQIVND (reference sequence). CDR3 coding DNA: TGTGCCAGTAGTATAGTTGGTGGCAGGGCGGCTACTGAAGCTTTCTTT. It specifies CASSIVGGRAATEAFF.

The V call is TRBV5-4, the J call TRBJ2-6, with TRBD1 matching 9 bases. CDR1 and CDR2 (germline): SGHNT, YYREEE (reference sequence). The CDR3 sequence is 19 residues long. Trimming removed 0 bases from V and 2 bases from J; junction bases left unmatched: 9. The chain's CDR3 is CASSLVVGQGSTGANVLTF. CDR3 nucleotides: TGTGCCAGCAGCTTGGTAGTAGGACAGGGGAGTACTGGGGCCAACGTCCTGACTTTC.

This clone was counted only a few times. This sequence joins TRBV6-5 and TRBJ2-7, with TRBD2 matching 10 bases. The J segment lost 2 bases and the V segment lost 2 bases, leaving 3 bases of the junction unmatched. CDR3 length equals 15 residues. Germline CDR1 reads MNHEY; CDR2 reads SVGAGI. DNA for the CDR3: TGTGCCAGCAGTTACGATGGGACTAGCGCCTACGAGCAGTACTTC. This gives the protein CASSYDGTSAYEQYF.

There are a few counts of this clone. The rearrangement uses TRBV6-5 and TRBJ2-1; D is unresolved. CDR1 and CDR2 (germline): MNHEY, SVGAGI. The CDR3 is made up of 14 amino acids. Trimming removed 4 bases at V and 1 base at J, with 8 bases between. The CDR3 is CASSLKQSYNEQFF. The CDR3 coding sequence is TGTGCCAGCAGTTTAAAACAGTCCTACAATGAGCAGTTCTTC.

The V call is TRBV7-6, the J call TRBJ1-1, with 8 bases matching TRBD1. CDR3 length: 15 amino acids. The J segment lost 6 bases and the V segment lost 2 bases, leaving 8 bases of the junction unmatched. Germline assignment: CDR1 SGHVS and CDR2 FNYEAQ. CDR3 nucleotides: TGTGCCAGCAGCTTAACCCATGACAGGGGTGCTGAAGCTTTCTTT. This sequence encodes CASSLTHDRGAEAFF.

This clone was recorded only once. V usage is TRBV2 and J usage is TRBJ2-1, with D possibly being TRBD1 (5 bases). This CDR3 region has 13 residues. Germline-derived CDR1 and CDR2 are SNHLY and FYNNEI. The V end was cut by 7 bases, the J end by 0 bases, with 7 bases between. As DNA, the CDR3 is TGTGCCAGCAAAGGGGCCTCCTACAATGAGCAGTTCTTC. Its protein product is CASKGASYNEQFF.

The V call is TRBV11-2, the J call TRBJ2-1, with 7 bases fitting TRBD2. Germline CDR1 is SGHAT and CDR2 is FQNNGV. The CDR3 is 15 residues long. The V segment lost 1 base and the J segment 9 bases; nucleotides outside the gene matches: 9. The CDR3 is CASSLALSGTGEQFF. CDR3 nucleotides: TGTGCCAGCAGCTTAGCGCTGAGCGGGACGGGTGAGCAGTTCTTC.

This sequence joins TRBV7-8 and TRBJ1-4, with D tentatively TRBD1 (5 bases). V was clipped by 1 base and J by 10 bases, with 16 bases between them. Germline values: CDR1 SGHVS, CDR2 FQNEAQ. The CDR3 contains 15 residues. DNA for the CDR3: TGTGCCAGCAGCTTAGTGGGGGGTGAGGTTGGAAAACTGTTTTTT. Translation gives CASSLVGGEVGKLFF.

This chain uses TRBV28 with TRBJ1-2; TRBD1 agrees at 7 bases. Trimming removed 4 bases from V and 4 bases from J; junction bases left unmatched: 6. The V gene's germline CDR1 is MDHEN and CDR2 SYDVKM. The CDR3 consists of 14 residues. The CDR3 DNA is TGTGCCAGCAGTTCCCCAGGGGGTAGCTATGGCTACACCTTC. Translated, it gives CASSSPGGSYGYTF.

DNA of the CDR3: TGCGCCAGCAGTGAGTCGATACAGGGTAGCGAGCAGTTCTTC. Translated: CASSESIQGSEQFF. The chain couples TRBV10-1 to TRBJ2-1; TRBD1 might be the D (6 bases). The V gene's germline CDR1 is WNHNN and CDR2 SYGVQD (reference sequence). The CDR3 sequence is 14 residues long. V was trimmed by 0 bases and J by 10 bases, leaving 13 bases between them.

As DNA, the CDR3 is TGTGCCAGTAGTTCGGGAGGGGGAAGCACAGATACGCAGTATTTT. Translated, it gives CASSSGGGSTDTQYF. The chain employs TRBV19 and TRBJ2-3; 8 bases align to TRBD2. V lost 5 bases, J lost 0 bases, and 4 bases stayed unmatched. Germline CDR1 is LNHDA and CDR2 is SQIVND (reference sequence). This CDR3 spans 15 amino acids.

V usage is TRBV5-1 and J usage is TRBJ1-1, with a possible D match to TRBD1 (5 bases). V lost 0 bases and J 5 bases, leaving 14 bases between the germline ends. Germline V gene lookup returns CDR1 SGHRS and CDR2 YFSETQ. The CDR3 extends over 15 amino acids. CDR3 nucleotide sequence: TGCGCCAGCAGCTTGGTTTCGGGGGAAAGTACTGAAGCTTTCTTT. Amino acid sequence: CASSLVSGESTEAFF.

This clone appeared once. The chain couples TRBV5-1 to TRBJ1-1; weak D call: TRBD1 (6 bases). CDR1 and CDR2 from the germline V gene are SGHRS and YFSETQ. The CDR3 has 13 residues. The germline V and J ends were trimmed by 2 bases and 11 bases, with 16 bases remaining between them. CDR3 amino acids: CASSFEGGGSAFF. The CDR3 DNA follows: TGCGCCAGCAGCTTCGAGGGGGGGGGAAGTGCTTTCTTT.

This sequence joins TRBV27 and TRBJ1-5; 9 bases agree with TRBD1. The CDR3 runs to 15 residues. The germline V gene has CDR1 MNHEY and CDR2 SMNVEV (reference sequence). V dropped 6 bases and J dropped 4; count of bases not matched to a gene: 7. CDR3 nucleotide sequence: TGTGCCAGCAGCCCGGGACAGGGCTCTAATCAGCCCCAGCATTTT. Translating it yields CASSPGQGSNQPQHF.

This clone was detected a few times. The rearrangement links TRBV2 to TRBJ1-2; D is unclear. Germline loops: CDR1 SNHLY, CDR2 FYNNEI. CDR3 length: 15 amino acids. Trimming shortened V by 0 bases and J by 0 bases, and 8 bases separated the two germline ends. CDR3 protein: CASSEAGGANYGYTF. The CDR3 bases are TGTGCCAGCAGTGAAGCCGGAGGAGCTAACTATGGCTACACCTTC. Full variable domain (outside the CDR3, taken from reference TRBV2 and TRBJ1-2): EPEVTQTPSHQVTQMGQEVILRCVPISNHLYFYWYRQILGQKVEFLVSFYNNEISEKSEIFDDQFSVERPDGSNFTLKIRSTKLEDSAMYFCASSEAGGANYGYTFGSGTRLTVV.

V is TRBV9 and J is TRBJ1-5; D is unclear. V lost 4 bases and J 5 bases, leaving 10 bases between the germline ends. The CDR3 sequence is 13 residues long. Germline-derived CDR1 and CDR2 are SGDLS and YYNGEE. The CDR3 bases are TGTGCCAGCAGCTCCCACGAGGATCAGCCCCAGCATTTT. It yields the protein CASSSHEDQPQHF. The full variable domain, rest sourced from reference TRBV9 and TRBJ1-5, is DSGVTQTPKHLITATGQRVTLRCSPRSGDLSVYWYQQSLDQGLQFLIQYYNGEERAKGNILERFSAQQFPDLHSELNLSSLELGDSALYFCASSSHEDQPQHFGDGTRLSIL.

The rearrangement joins TRBV9 to TRBJ2-1, with 10 bases matching TRBD2. V gave up 0 bases and J gave up 8 bases; unmatched junction bases: 8. The CDR3 is 16 residues long. Germline CDR1 is SGDLS and CDR2 is YYNGEE. DNA of the CDR3: TGTGCCAGCAGCGTAGGTAGCGGGGGGCAGGGCGATGAGCAGTTCTTC. Amino acids: CASSVGSGGQGDEQFF.

This chain links TRBV19 with TRBJ2-7; D call uncertain. V was clipped by 0 bases and J by 6 bases, with 15 bases between them. Germline CDR1 and CDR2: LNHDA and SQIVND (reference sequence). The CDR3 contains 15 residues. The CDR3 DNA sequence: TGTGCCAGTAGTATAGATCTAGTCACCCTGGGCGAGCAGTACTTC. It translates to CASSIDLVTLGEQYF.

The V call is TRBV6-5, the J call TRBJ1-1; possible D gene TRBD1, 5 bases. Germline lookup yields CDR1 MNHEY and CDR2 SVGAGI. CDR3 length: 16 residues. V lost 2 bases to trimming and J lost 4 bases, with 17 bases between them. DNA of the CDR3: TGTGCCAGCAGTTACACGTCCCTACAGGCCGGCACTGAAGCTTTCTTT. Protein product: CASSYTSLQAGTEAFF.

Comment on this clone: The junction departs from the called germline gene at one end, perhaps through a read error. The chain uses TRBV28 and TRBJ1-1; maybe TRBD1 (5 bases). The CDR3 runs 12 residues. Germline assignment: CDR1 MDHEN and CDR2 SYDVKM. DNA of the CDR3: TGTGCCAGCAGCCCCCGGGGGGGAATGTGCCTCTTT. It yields the protein CASSPRGGMCLF.

V and J are TRBV5-1 and TRBJ2-7; the D gene is possibly TRBD1 (5 bases). The germline CDR1 and CDR2 sequences are SGHRS and YFSETQ. Trimming took off 5 bases at V and 6 bases at J, with 9 bases between the two ends. The CDR3 length is 11 residues. For the CDR3, the DNA is TGCGCCAGCAGATCAGGGCCCGAGCAGTACTTC. Amino acids: CASRSGPEQYF.

The V and J genes are TRBV11-3 and TRBJ1-1, with a possible D match to TRBD1 (5 bases). Germline CDR1 reads SGHNT; CDR2 reads YENEEA. The CDR3 is 15 residues long. V shed 5 bases and J shed 1 base, with 14 bases lying between them. This CDR3 reads CASSPRTTQNTEAFF. The CDR3 DNA follows: TGTGCCAGCAGCCCACGGACAACTCAGAACACTGAAGCTTTCTTT.